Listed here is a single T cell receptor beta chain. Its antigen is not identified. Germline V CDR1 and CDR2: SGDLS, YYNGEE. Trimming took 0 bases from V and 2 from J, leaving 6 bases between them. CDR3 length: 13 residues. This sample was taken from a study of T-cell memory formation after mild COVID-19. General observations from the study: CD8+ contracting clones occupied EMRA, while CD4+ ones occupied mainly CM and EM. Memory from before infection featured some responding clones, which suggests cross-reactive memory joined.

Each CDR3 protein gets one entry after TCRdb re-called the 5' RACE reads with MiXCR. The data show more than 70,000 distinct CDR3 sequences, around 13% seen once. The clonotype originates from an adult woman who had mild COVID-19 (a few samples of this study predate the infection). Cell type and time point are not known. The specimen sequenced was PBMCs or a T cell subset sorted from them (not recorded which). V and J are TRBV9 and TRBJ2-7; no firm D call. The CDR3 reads CASSVEGTYEQYF. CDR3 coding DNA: TGTGCCAGCAGCGTAGAAGGTACCTACGAGCAGTACTTC. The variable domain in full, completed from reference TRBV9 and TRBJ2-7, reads DSGVTQTPKHLITATGQRVTLRCSPRSGDLSVYWYQQSLDQGLQFLIQYYNGEERAKGNILERFSAQQFPDLHSELNLSSLELGDSALYFCASSVEGTYEQYFGPGTRLTVT.